Below are 18 T cell receptor beta chains sequenced from a single sample in a study of blood T cells in healthy people across ages. A sample-barcoded 5' primer and a J-beta primer mix were used in a second PCR of roughly 7 to 12 cycles. TCRdb ran MiXCR on the 5' RACE reads and lists one entry per CDR3 protein. The sample shows roughly 1.7 million distinct CDR3 sequences, around 36% of them seen only once. Source material: blood. The receptors derive from a woman aged 25 to 39 in good health.

This clonotype was recorded many times. The chain is built from TRBV20-1 and TRBJ2-7; the match to TRBD2 covers 9 bases. The CDR3 spans 14 residues. J was trimmed by 0 bases and V by 6 bases; bases with no gene match: 6. Per germline, CDR1 DFQATT and CDR2 SNEGSKA (reference sequence). The CDR3 sequence: CSAIPSGISYEQYF. DNA for the CDR3: TGCAGTGCCATCCCTAGCGGGATCTCCTACGAGCAGTACTTC.

The chain carries TRBV12-3 or TRBV12-4 and TRBJ2-3, with D possibly TRBD2 on 6 matching bases. The CDR3 is 16 residues long. The V end was cut by 5 bases, the J end by 0 bases, with 15 bases between. The CDR3, as DNA: TGTGCCAGCAGTCTCGGGGCGGGGAAAAGCACAGATACGCAGTATTTT. As protein: CASSLGAGKSTDTQYF.

Points on this clonotype: The junction departs from germline at one end; a sequencing error may be responsible. This sequence joins TRBV6-1 and TRBJ2-3; D possibly corresponds to TRBD2 (7 bases). The CDR3 is made up of 14 amino acids. Per the germline V gene, CDR1 is MNHNS and CDR2 is SASEGT. The CDR3 protein is CTSTRGATLDTQYF. The DNA for the CDR3 is TGTACCAGCACCCGGGGGGCCACCCTGGATACGCAGTATTTT.

This clonotype was recorded a few times. The CDR3 nucleotides read TGTGCCACCAGTGGCCAGGACGGGAGAGGTGAGACCCAGTACTTC. It yields the protein CATSGQDGRGETQYF. The chain links TRBV24-1 to TRBJ2-5; D is possibly TRBD2 (6 bases). CDR1 and CDR2 from the germline V gene are KGHDR and SFDVKD. V was shortened by 5 bases and J by 5 bases, with 17 bases between the two germline ends. CDR3 size: 15 residues.

The V gene is TRBV3-1, the J gene TRBJ2-3; 9 bases fit TRBD2. The V gene end was trimmed by 4 bases and the J gene end by 4 bases; junction bases not matched to a gene: 12. CDR3 size: 17 residues. Per the germline V gene, CDR1 is LGHDT and CDR2 is YNNKEL (reference sequence). The CDR3 DNA is TGTGCCAGCAGCCCCCGCGGGCGGGGGGGCTCCCCAGATACGCAGTATTTT. As protein: CASSPRGRGGSPDTQYF.

In its sample, this clonotype was seen a few times. J is TRBJ1-2 and V is TRBV5-1, with a possible D match to TRBD1 (6 bases). From germline, CDR1 is SGHRS and CDR2 YFSETQ. This CDR3 is 16 amino acids long. Trimming removed 0 bases from V and 4 bases from J, with 16 bases in between. Written as DNA, the CDR3 is TGCGCCAGCAGCTTGGTGTCGGGGGCGGTGAGCTATGGCTACACCTTC. The encoded protein is CASSLVSGAVSYGYTF.

The chain links TRBV4-2 to TRBJ1-1; tentative D call: TRBD1 (6 bases). This CDR3 comprises 18 residues. V lost 0 bases and J lost 1, with 18 bases in between. The germline V gene has CDR1 LGHNA and CDR2 YNFKEQ. CDR3 loop: CASSQDRGGRRPNTEAFF. In DNA, the CDR3 is TGTGCCAGCAGCCAAGATAGGGGGGGCCGGAGACCGAACACTGAAGCTTTCTTT.

The V call is TRBV4-2, the J call TRBJ1-4, with D perhaps TRBD1 (6 bases). The CDR3 is 15 residues long. Trimming cost V 4 bases and J 8 bases, with 17 bases left between them. Germline V gives CDR1 LGHNA, CDR2 YNFKEQ. The CDR3 DNA follows: TGTGCCAGCAGCCCAAGGGGAGGGGACACCGAAAAACTGTTTTTT. This encodes CASSPRGGDTEKLFF.

This clonotype was seen at least ten times. The chain uses TRBV29-1 and TRBJ2-3; perhaps TRBD2 as D (6 bases). The CDR3 contains 11 residues. Trimming took 6 bases from V and 7 from J, leaving 11 bases between them. Germline V gene sequence: CDR1 SQVTM, CDR2 ANQGSEA. CDR3 in DNA: TGCAGCGTGGAAAGCGGGCATACGCAGTATTTT. Protein product: CSVESGHTQYF.

This chain links TRBV7-8 with TRBJ2-7; D might be TRBD2 (6 bases). Germline-derived CDR1 and CDR2 are SGHVS and FQNEAQ. Trimming pared 5 bases from V and 2 bases from J, leaving 16 bases between. This CDR3 spans 15 amino acids. The CDR3 region has the DNA TGTGCCAGCAGCCTCTTGGTGGGGGGACCCTACGAGCAGTACTTC. Protein sequence: CASSLLVGGPYEQYF. Full variable domain (rest looked up from reference TRBV7-8 and TRBJ2-7): GAGVSQSPRYKVAKRGQDVALRCDPISGHVSLFWYQQALGQGPEFLTYFQNEAQLDKSGLPSDRFFAERPEGSVSTLKIQRTQQEDSAVYLCASSLLVGGPYEQYFGPGTRLTVT.

The J gene is TRBJ2-1, the V gene TRBV20-1; 8 nucleotides agree with TRBD1. Trimming cost V 5 bases and J 7 bases; bases outside gene matches: 10. Germline V gene data show CDR1 as DFQATT and CDR2 as SNEGSKA (reference sequence). The CDR3 totals 14 residues. In DNA form, the CDR3 reads TGCAGTGCTGCTCAGGGGGCGCTCTGGAATGAGCAGTTCTTC. It encodes CSAAQGALWNEQFF.

This chain uses TRBV12-3 or TRBV12-4 with TRBJ2-1; 13 bases match TRBD2. This CDR3 comprises 17 residues. J lost 7 bases, V lost 2 bases, and 8 bases had no gene match. For the CDR3, the DNA is TGTGCCAGCAGTTTAACTAGCGGGAGGGCCGGTAGAAATGAGCAGTTCTTC. This gives the protein CASSLTSGRAGRNEQFF.

The table lists this clonotype with a few counts. The chain combines TRBV20-1 with TRBJ2-7; TRBD2 matches 9 bases. The CDR3 sequence is 15 residues long. In germline, CDR1 is DFQATT, CDR2 SNEGSKA (reference sequence). Trimming removed 7 bases from V and 4 bases from J; junction bases left unmatched: 14. The CDR3 spells CSVQKSGRSWYEQYF. The DNA for the CDR3 is TGCAGTGTTCAGAAGAGCGGGAGGTCGTGGTACGAGCAGTACTTC.

A note on this clonotype: At one end, the junction sequence differs from germline, possibly due to a read error. This chain uses TRBV29-1 with TRBJ1-2, with 10 bases lining up with TRBD1. Germline assignment: CDR1 SQVTM and CDR2 ANQGSEA. The CDR3 extends over 13 amino acids. The DNA for the CDR3 is TGCGGCGTCGCGGGACAGGGGAACTATGGCTACACCTTC. Its translation is CGVAGQGNYGYTF.

This clonotype was detected ten times or more. J is TRBJ2-1 and V is TRBV27, with 11 bases fitting TRBD2. The trim removed 6 bases at V and 7 bases at J, leaving 8 bases unmatched. The CDR3 sequence is 15 residues long. CDR1 is MNHEY, CDR2 SMNVEV, per germline (reference sequence). In DNA form, the CDR3 reads TGTGCCAGCAGCCTCGGGACTAGCGGTAGGAATGAGCAGTTCTTC. Its protein product is CASSLGTSGRNEQFF.

The chain uses TRBV2 and TRBJ2-5, with a tentative D call TRBD2 (7 bases). This CDR3 contains 11 residues. CDR1 SNHLY and CDR2 FYNNEI come from the germline V gene. DNA of the CDR3: TGTGGTGGGGGGGCAGGAGAGACCCAGTACTTC. Encoded protein: CGGGAGETQYF.

This clonotype came up a few times. The chain carries TRBV4-1 and TRBJ2-5, with D unclear. The CDR3 runs 17 residues. CDR1 and CDR2 (germline): MGHRA, YSYEKL. V was trimmed by 2 bases and J by 1 base, leaving 17 bases between them. The CDR3 DNA follows: TGCGCCAGCAGCCAACACCCAGCGTCCCTCCCCCAAGAGACCCAGTACTTC. Residues: CASSQHPASLPQETQYF.

As for this clonotype: A single base separates this from a much larger clone, so it may be a read error. The rearrangement joins TRBV7-2 to TRBJ2-3; unclear D gene. This CDR3 comprises 16 residues. The ends were cut back, 5 bases at V and 1 base at J, with 16 bases in the middle. Per the germline V gene, CDR1 is SGHTA and CDR2 is FQGNSA. The CDR3 loop is CASSPLSNAGTDTQYF. The CDR3 DNA follows: TGTGCCAGCAGCCCCCTATCCAATGCGGGCACAGATACGCAGTATTTT.